A single sample gave rise to the 28 T cell receptor beta chains below, sequenced in a study of response to subunit inactivated influenza vaccine. TCRdb passed the RT-PCR reads through MiXCR, listing each CDR3 protein once. Seen here are about 170,000 distinct CDR3 sequences, roughly 12% observed once, and the top ten hold around 28%. These data were also reused for a study on T cells expressing NK-cell markers. This second study says: Researchers built TCR beta cDNA using 5'RACE template switching with UMIs.

The sample consisted of CD8+ T cells sorted from PBMCs, taken 11 to 12 days after vaccination. Every receptor here comes from a man in his fifties or sixties who received an inactivated influenza vaccine.

This clonotype came up many times. The chain has TRBV29-1 and TRBJ2-3, with D possibly being TRBD1 (6 bases). Trimming took off 4 bases at V and 4 bases at J, with 12 bases between the two ends. Germline V gene sequence: CDR1 SQVTM, CDR2 ANQGSEA. The CDR3 loop spans 13 amino acids. CDR3 loop: CSVVGGPSDTQYF. CDR3 coding DNA: TGCAGCGTTGTTGGGGGCCCTTCAGATACGCAGTATTTT.

This clonotype came up many times. The V gene is TRBV4-2, the J gene TRBJ2-1; 8 bases are shared with TRBD2. The CDR3 extends over 18 amino acids. Per germline, CDR1 LGHNA and CDR2 YNFKEQ. V shed 1 base and J 5 bases; nucleotides not matched to a gene: 13. CDR3 loop: CASSQAPLEAGVNNEQFF. The CDR3 nucleotides read TGTGCCAGCAGCCAAGCCCCCCTGGAAGCGGGGGTCAACAATGAGCAGTTCTTC.

The J gene is TRBJ2-3, the V gene TRBV7-6, with 13 bases that match TRBD2. The V gene end was trimmed by 8 bases and the J gene end by 2 bases; junction bases not matched to a gene: 7. The CDR3 is 16 amino acids. Germline V gene lookup returns CDR1 SGHVS and CDR2 FNYEAQ. CDR3 coding DNA: TGTGCCAGCGGGGAACTAGCGGGAGGGTCCACAGATACGCAGTATTTT. As protein: CASGELAGGSTDTQYF.

J is TRBJ2-2 and V is TRBV9; D is unresolved. CDR1 SGDLS and CDR2 YYNGEE come from the germline V gene. With 3 bases removed from V and 1 base from J, the gap between germline ends came to 4 bases. CDR3 length equals 13 residues. The CDR3 is CASSAVNTGELFF. In nucleotides, the CDR3 is TGTGCCAGCAGCGCAGTGAACACCGGGGAGCTGTTTTTT.

This clonotype was counted between two and nine times. J is TRBJ2-3 and V is TRBV20-1; TRBD1 aligns across 9 bases. The V gene end was trimmed by 2 bases and the J gene end by 1 base; junction bases not matched to a gene: 1. Germline CDR1 reads DFQATT; CDR2 reads SNEGSKA (reference sequence). The CDR3 is 14 amino acids. The CDR3 protein is CSARRQGGTDTQYF. For the CDR3, the DNA is TGCAGTGCTAGAAGACAGGGGGGCACAGATACGCAGTATTTT.

This clonotype was seen more than once but under ten times. The genes are TRBV7-9 and TRBJ2-7; D is uncertain. The CDR3 extends over 14 amino acids. The germline V gene has CDR1 SEHNR and CDR2 FQNEAQ (reference sequence). V dropped 1 base and J dropped 0 bases, with 7 bases sitting between them. Here the CDR3 DNA reads TGTGCCAGCAGCTTAGTCGTGAGCTCCTACGAGCAGTACTTC. Translating it yields CASSLVVSSYEQYF.

The table lists this clonotype with a few counts. The V and J genes are TRBV11-2 and TRBJ2-1; D is unresolved. From germline, CDR1 is SGHAT and CDR2 FQNNGV. Trimming took 3 bases from V and 9 from J, leaving 6 bases between them. The CDR3 has 11 residues. CDR3 sequence reads: CASSFRREQFF. The CDR3 DNA is TGTGCCAGCAGCTTTCGCCGTGAGCAGTTCTTC. Full variable domain (outside the CDR3, taken from reference TRBV11-2 and TRBJ2-1): EAGVAQSPRYKIIEKRQSVAFWCNPISGHATLYWYQQILGQGPKLLIQFQNNGVVDDSQLPKDRFSAERLKGVDSTLKIQPAKLEDSAVYLCASSFRREQFFGPGTRLTVL.

This clonotype was recorded at least ten times. The chain uses TRBV29-1 and TRBJ2-1; 11 bases line up with TRBD1. J gave up 10 bases and V 2 bases, and 7 bases lay outside the gene matches. The germline gives CDR1 SQVTM, CDR2 ANQGSEA. This CDR3 is 14 amino acids long. CDR3 loop: CSVELGQGADEQFF. The CDR3 coding sequence is TGCAGCGTTGAACTCGGACAGGGGGCAGACGAGCAGTTCTTC.

This clonotype occurred a few times. This chain joins TRBV6-2 or TRBV6-3 and TRBJ1-2; perhaps TRBD1 as D (5 bases). V was trimmed by 5 bases and J by 6 bases, leaving 19 bases between them. The CDR3 has 15 amino acids. CDR1 MNHEY and CDR2 SVGEGT come from the germline V gene. The CDR3 DNA reads as TGTGCCAGCAGTCCCTCCCGGGGCGGAGGGGATGGCTACACCTTC. Protein sequence: CASSPSRGGGDGYTF.

This clonotype showed up many times. The genes are TRBV7-9 and TRBJ2-2; tentative D call: TRBD1 (6 bases). Trimming removed 1 base from V and 7 bases from J, with 16 bases in between. The CDR3 runs 16 residues. Germline loops: CDR1 SEHNR, CDR2 FQNEAQ (reference sequence). CDR3 DNA: TGTGCCAGCAGCTTAGGAAGTCAGGGGTTCGGCGGGGAGCTGTTTTTT. Its protein product is CASSLGSQGFGGELFF.

This clonotype has just a few counts. The chain carries TRBV2 and TRBJ1-5, with TRBD1 as a possible D gene (5 bases). There are 16 residues in the CDR3. Germline V CDR1 and CDR2: SNHLY, FYNNEI. Trimming removed 4 bases from V and 0 bases from J, with 13 bases in between. Here the CDR3 reads CASSGDGTDSNQPQHF. As DNA, the CDR3 is TGTGCCAGCAGTGGAGATGGGACGGATAGCAATCAGCCCCAGCATTTT.

V and J are TRBV20-1 and TRBJ1-1; D unresolved. The CDR3 has 13 residues. Germline V gene data show CDR1 as DFQATT and CDR2 as SNEGSKA (reference sequence). Trimming removed 2 bases from V and 5 bases from J, with 12 bases in between. The CDR3 region has the DNA TGCAGTGCTAGACCTGGATTCGGGACTGAAGCTTTCTTT. Protein: CSARPGFGTEAFF.

This clonotype was picked up a small number of times. J is TRBJ2-1 and V is TRBV20-1; D gene ambiguous. The CDR3 runs to 13 residues. V gave up 3 bases and J gave up 9 bases, with 15 bases separating them. Germline V gives CDR1 DFQATT, CDR2 SNEGSKA (reference sequence). This CDR3 is CSARAERGPEQFF. The CDR3 region has the DNA TGCAGTGCTAGGGCTGAACGAGGTCCTGAGCAGTTCTTC.

The chain recombines TRBV28 with TRBJ2-7; no clear D gene. Per germline, CDR1 MDHEN and CDR2 SYDVKM. The V and J ends lost 7 bases and 6 bases respectively, with 10 bases between them. CDR3 length: 11 amino acids. CDR3: CASMAALEQYF. The DNA for the CDR3 is TGTGCCAGCATGGCGGCTCTCGAGCAGTACTTC.

This clonotype was seen repeatedly, ten times or more. The rearrangement uses TRBV15 and TRBJ2-7; D may be TRBD1 or TRBD2 (5 bases each). There are 13 residues in the CDR3. Germline CDR1 LNHNV, CDR2 YYDKDF (reference sequence). V lost 0 bases and J lost 5, with 8 bases in between. CDR3 residues: CATSRDLGHEQYF. The CDR3 DNA sequence: TGTGCCACCAGCAGAGATCTGGGACACGAGCAGTACTTC. Combining the CDR3 with reference TRBV15 and TRBJ2-7 gives the whole variable domain DAMVIQNPRYQVTQFGKPVTLSCSQTLNHNVMYWYQQKSSQAPKLLFHYYDKDFNNEADTPDNFQSRRPNTSFCFLDIRSPGLGDTAMYLCATSRDLGHEQYFGPGTRLTVT.

As for this clonotype: A junction end diverges from the germline sequence, so it may reflect a read error. This chain uses TRBV7-7 with TRBJ1-1, with D uncertain. CDR1 and CDR2 (germline): SSHAT, FNYEAQ (reference sequence). The CDR3 is made up of 13 amino acids. CDR3 sequence (DNA): TGTGCTAGCAGCTTTAGGGATAACACTGAAGCTTTCTTT. Encoded protein: CASSFRDNTEAFF. The full variable domain, rest sourced from reference TRBV7-7 and TRBJ1-1, is GAGVSQSPRYKVTKRGQDVTLRCDPISSHATLYWYQQALGQGPEFLTYFNYEAQPDKSGLPSDRFSAERPEGSISTLTIQRTEQRDSAMYRCASSFRDNTEAFFGQGTRLTVV.

This clonotype was counted between two and nine times. The chain combines TRBV14 with TRBJ1-2; the D gene is possibly TRBD1 (5 bases). V lost 1 base and J lost 3, with 6 bases in between. The V gene's germline CDR1 is SGHDN and CDR2 FVKESK. The CDR3 runs to 13 residues. The CDR3 region is CASSQAGYYGYTF. The CDR3 DNA reads as TGTGCCAGCAGCCAAGCAGGGTACTATGGCTACACCTTC.

The chain has TRBV6-1 and TRBJ2-7, with TRBD1 matching 9 bases. Germline assignment: CDR1 MNHNS and CDR2 SASEGT. The CDR3 covers 16 residues. V lost 4 bases, J lost 6 bases, and 13 bases stayed unmatched. CDR3 protein: CASSGWDREGFVEQYF. The DNA of the CDR3 is TGTGCCAGCAGTGGATGGGACAGGGAGGGATTCGTCGAGCAGTACTTC.

The chain couples TRBV4-2 to TRBJ2-1; TRBD2 agrees at 12 bases. J lost 12 bases, V lost 4 bases, and 13 bases had no gene match. The CDR3 length is 16 residues. Germline values: CDR1 LGHNA, CDR2 YNFKEQ. The CDR3 loop reads CASSPSERLAGDLQFF. The CDR3 nucleotides read TGTGCCAGCAGCCCGAGCGAGAGACTAGCGGGGGATTTGCAGTTCTTC.

The chain carries TRBV3-1 and TRBJ2-5; D gene unclear. The CDR3 length is 15 residues. Germline lookup yields CDR1 LGHDT and CDR2 YNNKEL (reference sequence). V shed 3 bases and J shed 0 bases, with 11 bases lying between them. For the CDR3, the DNA is TGTGCCAGCAGCCAGGCTCTGGCAGACCAAGAGACCCAGTACTTC. Translating it yields CASSQALADQETQYF.

The sample holds many counts of this clonotype. This chain uses TRBV20-1 with TRBJ2-1, with D uncertain. This CDR3 contains 11 residues. CDR1 is DFQATT, CDR2 SNEGSKA, per germline (reference sequence). The ends were cut back, 0 bases at V and 7 bases at J, with 4 bases in the middle. The CDR3 loop reads CSARDINEQFF. The CDR3 region has the DNA TGCAGTGCTAGAGATATAAATGAGCAGTTCTTC.

The CDR3 reads CASSFLFRDGYEQYF. DNA for the CDR3: TGTGCCAGCAGCTTTTTGTTCCGGGACGGCTACGAGCAGTACTTC. This chain joins TRBV11-1 and TRBJ2-7; tentatively, D is TRBD1 or TRBD2 (5 bases each). Germline V lookup: CDR1 SGHAT, CDR2 FQDESV (reference sequence). There are 15 residues in the CDR3. The ends were cut back, 3 bases at V and 3 bases at J, with 15 bases in the middle. The full variable domain, completed using reference TRBV11-1 and TRBJ2-7, is EAEVAQSPRYKITEKSQAVAFWCDPISGHATLYWYRQILGQGPELLVQFQDESVVDDSQLPKDRFSAERLKGVDSTLKIQPAELGDSAMYLCASSFLFRDGYEQYFGPGTRLTVT.

This clonotype was found a few times. The V call is TRBV9, the J call TRBJ2-1; D assignment may be TRBD1 or TRBD2 (5 bases each). The CDR3 is 15 amino acids. Germline CDR1 SGDLS, CDR2 YYNGEE. V was pared by 0 bases and J by 8 bases, with 15 bases between. The CDR3, as DNA: TGTGCCAGCAGCGTAGAGTGGGACCGGTGGTATGAGCAGTTCTTC. Translating gives CASSVEWDRWYEQFF.

The CDR3 nucleotides are TGTGCCAGCAGCTTAGAATTTCGCAGGGGCAACCAAGAGACCCAGTACTTC. Amino acids: CASSLEFRRGNQETQYF. The chain joins TRBV7-9 to TRBJ2-5; possibly TRBD1 for D (6 bases). V was cut by 1 base and J by 0 bases, with 15 bases left in between. Germline lookup yields CDR1 SEHNR and CDR2 FQNEAQ (reference sequence). The CDR3 totals 17 residues. Variable domain in full (rest from reference TRBV7-9 and TRBJ2-5): DTGVSQNPRHKITKRGQNVTFRCDPISEHNRLYWYRQTLGQGPEFLTYFQNEAQLEKSRLLSDRFSAERPKGSFSTLEIQRTEQGDSAMYLCASSLEFRRGNQETQYFGPGTRLLVL.

This clonotype came up a few times. The rearrangement uses TRBV2 and TRBJ1-1; D is unresolved. The V gene lost 7 bases and the J gene lost 6 bases, with 18 bases spanning the gap. The CDR3 has 14 amino acids. Germline CDR1 is SNHLY and CDR2 is FYNNEI. The DNA of the CDR3 is TGTGCCAGCAAGACAAGCGCGCCAACACCTGAAGCTTTCTTT. It is translated as CASKTSAPTPEAFF.

J is TRBJ1-1 and V is TRBV4-2; 8 nucleotides line up with TRBD1. Germline V gene sequence: CDR1 LGHNA, CDR2 YNFKEQ. The V gene end was trimmed by 2 bases and the J gene end by 0 bases; junction bases not matched to a gene: 14. The CDR3 contains 19 residues. CDR3 nucleotides: TGTGCCAGCAGCCAATATGCCCCCGGGACAGGTAGGATGAACACTGAAGCTTTCTTT. Protein product: CASSQYAPGTGRMNTEAFF.

This clonotype was seen only a few times. The chain combines TRBV4-3 with TRBJ2-1, with 8 nucleotides matching TRBD2. The CDR3 has 15 residues. CDR1 is LGHNA and CDR2 is YSLEER in the germline V gene. Trimming removed 5 bases from V and 9 bases from J; junction bases left unmatched: 12. CDR3 bases: TGCGCCAGCAGCTTTACTAGCGGCCCTGGGAGTGAGCAGTTCTTC. This codes for CASSFTSGPGSEQFF.

The chain is built from TRBV12-3 or TRBV12-4 and TRBJ2-1; weak D call: TRBD2 (5 bases). Between the trimmed V and J ends, which lost 2 bases and 9 bases, there was a span of 14 bases. This CDR3 is 14 amino acids long. The CDR3 DNA reads TGTGCCAGCAGTTTACTCGGCCAACTAGGTGAGCAGTTCTTC. Its protein product is CASSLLGQLGEQFF.